This TCR beta chain was sequenced in a study of T cell responses to AZD1222 COVID-19 vaccine. The data were produced by immunoSEQ multiplex PCR, yet TCRdb's version contains in-frame clones alone and is incomplete. Altogether fewer than 110,000 clones are present, around 90% being singletons, with the ten largest covering 3.5% to 4.5%. V dropped 4 bases and J dropped 11; count of bases not matched to a gene: 11. Germline V CDR1 and CDR2: SGHRS, YFSETQ. The CDR3 sequence is 14 residues long. Study-wide points: Of the AZD1222 recipients, only five to seven were seropositive at baseline. The CD4 TCRs associated with vaccination extended across spike and predominated at 160-218 and 743-854.

Concerning this clone itself: Its antigen is currently unknown.

The chain combines TRBV5-1 with TRBJ2-7; 11 positions match TRBD2. This TCR was sampled from an adult in good health. The starting material was peripheral blood, obtained on day 0 of AZD1222 vaccination. The CDR3 sequence is CASSPTSGGPLEYF. The CDR3 bases are TGCGCCAGCAGCCCAACTAGCGGGGGTCCCCTGGAGTACTTC.